Following are 20 T cell receptor beta chains from one sample sequenced in a study of breast tumors, draining lymph nodes, adjacent tissues. TCRdb processed the multiplex PCR reads anew with MiXCR; each CDR3 protein has one entry. The profile shows 85,000 to 130,000 distinct CDR3 sequences, roughly 29% of them singletons. Axillary draining lymph nodes of breast cancer patients supplied the node samples. Sequenced: axillary lymph node tissue. These receptors all stem from a female donor with breast cancer. Some clones in this sample may be carry-over from other donors' samples.

This clonotype was detected ten times or more. This chain connects TRBV7-8 to TRBJ2-2; tentatively, D is TRBD1 (5 bases). Germline CDR1 SGHVS, CDR2 FQNEAQ. Trimming removed 2 bases at V and 1 base at J, with 14 bases between. The CDR3 runs to 17 residues. The CDR3 loop reads CASSLNQNRRNTGELFF. Here the CDR3 DNA reads TGTGCCAGCAGCTTAAATCAGAACAGGAGGAACACCGGGGAGCTGTTTTTT.

Many counts were recorded for this clonotype. The J gene is TRBJ2-6, the V gene TRBV28; no clear D gene. The CDR3 runs to 13 residues. Germline lookup yields CDR1 MDHEN and CDR2 SYDVKM. The V gene lost 2 bases and the J gene lost 4 bases, with 3 bases spanning the gap. The CDR3 DNA is TGTGCCAGCAGTTTACTGGGGGCCAACGTCCTGACTTTC. It encodes CASSLLGANVLTF.

This clonotype was counted ten times or more. This chain uses TRBV5-5 with TRBJ2-7, with D unclear. Deletions cut 5 bases from V and 1 base from J, with 13 bases between. This CDR3 has 14 amino acids. The germline CDR1 and CDR2 sequences are SGHKS and YYEKEE (reference sequence). CDR3 DNA: TGTGCCAGCAGATTTCAGGACGGATCCTACGAGCAGTACTTC. Translation: CASRFQDGSYEQYF.

This clonotype was observed at least ten times. The rearrangement joins TRBV12-3 or TRBV12-4 to TRBJ1-5; D gene uncertain. The length of the CDR3 is 13 residues. Trimming cost V 5 bases and J 5 bases, with 10 bases left between them. CDR3 sequence reads: CASSRDGDQPQHF. The CDR3 bases are TGTGCCAGCAGTAGAGACGGGGATCAGCCCCAGCATTTT.

This clonotype was picked up many times. The rearrangement joins TRBV5-6 to TRBJ2-2; TRBD2 agrees at 8 bases. Germline V gene data show CDR1 as SGHDT and CDR2 as YYEEEE. The V and J ends lost 4 bases and 7 bases, in that order; junction bases with no gene match: 12. The CDR3 is made up of 16 amino acids. In DNA, the CDR3 is TGTGCCAGCAGCGTTCCGGGACTAGGGGTAGACGGGGAGCTGTTTTTT. As protein: CASSVPGLGVDGELFF.

This clonotype was observed at least ten times. The V gene is TRBV20-1, the J gene TRBJ2-3; D remains unclear. The CDR3 has 12 residues. From germline, CDR1 is DFQATT and CDR2 SNEGSKA (reference sequence). V dropped 7 bases and J dropped 2 bases, with 10 bases sitting between them. The CDR3 DNA follows: TGCAGTGTTGGATCCCCCACAGATACGCAGTATTTT. Residues: CSVGSPTDTQYF.

This clonotype was seen at least ten times. This chain links TRBV20-1 with TRBJ2-2, with 9 bases fitting TRBD1. Germline CDR1 DFQATT, CDR2 SNEGSKA (reference sequence). The length of the CDR3 is 16 residues. V was pared by 5 bases and J by 5 bases, with 12 bases of the junction left unmatched. CDR3 bases: TGCAGTGCTCCGGACAGGGGATGGGGCGTGACCGGGGAGCTGTTTTTT. This gives the protein CSAPDRGWGVTGELFF.

This clonotype was recorded many times. The chain is built from TRBV5-6 and TRBJ2-5; D may be TRBD2 (6 bases). The CDR3 totals 14 residues. Trimming took off 3 bases at V and 4 bases at J, with 13 bases between the two ends. The germline CDR1 and CDR2 sequences are SGHDT and YYEEEE. The CDR3 reads CASSWPGLVETQYF. CDR3 coding DNA: TGTGCCAGCAGCTGGCCGGGACTGGTAGAGACCCAGTACTTC.

This clonotype was observed at least ten times. The rearrangement uses TRBV5-1 and TRBJ2-5; 7 nucleotides match TRBD1. This CDR3 is built from 15 residues. Trimming cost V 3 bases and J 5 bases; bases outside gene matches: 10. From germline, CDR1 is SGHRS and CDR2 YFSETQ. The CDR3 sequence is CASSYGQVLHETQYF. The CDR3 nucleotides read TGCGCCAGCAGCTACGGACAGGTCTTACACGAGACCCAGTACTTC. Based on the CDR3 plus reference TRBV5-1 and TRBJ2-5, the full variable domain is KAGVTQTPRYLIKTRGQQVTLSCSPISGHRSVSWYQQTPGQGLQFLFEYFSETQRNKGNFPGRFSGRQFSNSRSEMNVSTLELGDSALYLCASSYGQVLHETQYFGPGTRLLVL.

This clonotype has ten or more counts. CDR3 protein: CASSPGEKLFF. The CDR3 DNA is TGTGCCAGCTCACCGGGGGAAAAACTGTTTTTT. The chain couples TRBV18 to TRBJ1-4; no clear D gene. V was trimmed by 3 bases and J by 8 bases, leaving 4 bases between them. The V gene's germline CDR1 is KGHSH and CDR2 LQKENI. The CDR3 runs 11 residues.

This clonotype was counted ten times or more. The V call is TRBV20-1, the J call TRBJ2-7; D unclear. Germline assignment: CDR1 DFQATT and CDR2 SNEGSKA (reference sequence). Trimming stripped 6 bases from V and 0 bases from J, with 15 bases between. The CDR3 length is 14 residues. The DNA for the CDR3 is TGCAGTGCCCCGACTGTCGGCCTCTCCTACGAGCAGTACTTC. This gives the protein CSAPTVGLSYEQYF.

For this clonotype: A read error may explain this, as a much larger clone is one base away. The V and J genes are TRBV5-4 and TRBJ2-7, with 8 bases lining up with TRBD2. V lost 4 bases to trimming and J lost 3 bases; unmatched junction nucleotides: 6. The V gene's germline CDR1 is SGHNT and CDR2 YYREEE (reference sequence). The CDR3 sequence is 14 residues long. The CDR3: CASSGSGASYEQYF. CDR3 sequence (DNA): TGTGCCAGCAGCGGTAGCGGGGCCAGCTACGAGCAGTACTTC.

As concerns this clonotype: It is unclear where the CDR3 begins or ends on the DNA, so no DNA is shown, and the CDR3 is as TCRdb lists it. This chain joins TRBV5-1 and TRBJ1-4. From germline, CDR1 is SGHRS and CDR2 YFSETQ. The CDR3 length equals 18 residues, ends included. This chain's CDR3 is CASREDGRRLHLRGKLFF.

The chain is built from TRBV5-1 and TRBJ2-1; D perhaps matches TRBD2 (6 bases). The CDR3 extends over 16 amino acids. Germline lookup yields CDR1 SGHRS and CDR2 YFSETQ. V was shortened by 4 bases and J by 4 bases, with 18 bases between the two germline ends. The CDR3 DNA reads as TGCGCCAGCAGCGGAGGGACTCCTGGCCCTTACAATGAGCAGTTCTTC. Amino acid sequence: CASSGGTPGPYNEQFF.

This clonotype was detected ten times or more. V and J are TRBV6-1 and TRBJ2-1; D call uncertain. Per the germline V gene, CDR1 is MNHNS and CDR2 is SASEGT. V was shortened by 8 bases and J by 9 bases, with 11 bases between the two germline ends. The CDR3 loop spans 11 amino acids. The CDR3 here is CASPLPPEQFF. The CDR3 DNA is TGTGCCAGCCCTCTACCCCCTGAGCAGTTCTTC.

This clonotype was counted many times. The CDR3 region has the DNA TGCGCCAGCTCCTTACAGGGACAGGGGGCTTATGGCAATCAGCCCCAGCATTTT. It is translated as CASSLQGQGAYGNQPQHF. The genes are TRBV4-1 and TRBJ1-5; 12 bases are a match to TRBD1. Germline V gene sequence: CDR1 MGHRA, CDR2 YSYEKL. The V gene end was trimmed by 8 bases and the J gene end by 2 bases; junction bases not matched to a gene: 13. The length of the CDR3 is 18 residues.

V and J are TRBV6-4 and TRBJ2-3, with 13 bases lining up with TRBD2. Looked up from germline, CDR1 is MRHNA and CDR2 is SNTAGT. The J segment lost 8 bases and the V segment lost 6 bases, leaving 8 bases of the junction unmatched. The CDR3 contains 15 residues. The CDR3 sequence: CASRGTSGTLGTQYF. CDR3 sequence (DNA): TGTGCCAGCAGGGGGACTAGCGGGACCCTGGGTACGCAGTATTTT.

Concerning this clonotype itself: The junction does not match germline at one end; this may be a read error. The J gene is TRBJ1-1, the V gene TRBV7-8, with a possible D match to TRBD1 (5 bases). The germline gives CDR1 SGHVS, CDR2 FQNEAQ. The CDR3 extends over 16 amino acids. Here the CDR3 reads CASSPSWGPDFTEPFF. The CDR3 DNA is TGTGCCAGCAGTCCCTCCTGGGGCCCCGATTTCACTGAACCTTTCTTT.

This clonotype was observed many times. The V call is TRBV7-3, the J call TRBJ1-3, with unresolved D. Trimming stripped 6 bases from V and 4 bases from J, with 7 bases between. The germline V gene has CDR1 SGHTA and CDR2 FQGTGA. The CDR3 spans 12 residues. CDR3 in amino acids: CASSPGGNTIYF. The DNA of the CDR3 is TGTGCCAGCAGTCCCGGGGGAAACACCATATATTTT.

The CDR3 loop reads CASSLTDGDYGYTF. The CDR3 DNA reads TGCGCCAGCAGCTTGACGGACGGGGACTATGGCTACACCTTC. This sequence joins TRBV5-1 and TRBJ1-2; no definite D call. Germline lookup yields CDR1 SGHRS and CDR2 YFSETQ. Trimming pared 1 base from V and 3 bases from J, leaving 10 bases between. The CDR3 length is 14 residues. Full variable domain (rest looked up from reference TRBV5-1 and TRBJ1-2): KAGVTQTPRYLIKTRGQQVTLSCSPISGHRSVSWYQQTPGQGLQFLFEYFSETQRNKGNFPGRFSGRQFSNSRSEMNVSTLELGDSALYLCASSLTDGDYGYTFGSGTRLTVV.